Each of the 16 T cell receptor beta chains below was sequenced from the same sample in a study of blood T cell repertoires in COVID-19. The method was immunoSEQ multiplex PCR; TCRdb's version includes in-frame clones alone and lacks a portion of them. Seen here are around 220,000 clones, about 91% observed once, and the top ten hold around 1.5%. Sequenced input: peripheral blood. The receptors were sampled from a man between 18 and 35 years old with active or convalescent COVID-19.

The chain couples TRBV5-8 to TRBJ2-7; 8 positions agree with TRBD1. There are 13 residues in the CDR3. The ends lost 4 bases at V and 6 bases at J; junction bases unmatched: 6. The V gene's germline CDR1 is SGHTS and CDR2 YDEGEE. The CDR3 DNA reads TGTGCCAGCAGCGCGGACAGGGTGGGCGAGCAGTACTTC. Amino acids: CASSADRVGEQYF.

Remarks on this clone: Other DNA sequences in the same sample also yield this CDR3. V usage is TRBV27 and J usage is TRBJ2-7, with D perhaps TRBD1 (7 bases). V lost 2 bases, J lost 2 bases, and 10 bases lay in between. Germline lookup yields CDR1 MNHEY and CDR2 SMNVEV (reference sequence). This CDR3 has 14 amino acids. The CDR3 loop reads CASSLGGGAYEQYF. CDR3 DNA: TGTGCCAGCAGTTTAGGAGGGGGCGCCTACGAGCAGTACTTC.

This rearrangement joins TRBV24-1 to TRBJ1-5, with TRBD1 matching over 7 bases. CDR1 and CDR2 from the germline V gene are KGHDR and SFDVKD. This CDR3 has 13 amino acids. With 4 bases clipped from V and 11 bases from J, the junction kept 7 bases outside the gene matches. The CDR3 spells CATSDHWTGSQHF. In DNA form, the CDR3 reads TGTGCCACCAGTGACCATTGGACAGGTTCCCAGCATTTT.

V is TRBV13 and J is TRBJ2-2; the match to TRBD1 covers 9 bases. J was trimmed by 3 bases and V by 5 bases; bases with no gene match: 4. The CDR3 consists of 15 residues. CDR1 is PRHDT and CDR2 is FYEKMQ in the germline V gene (reference sequence). The CDR3 loop reads CASSPRDRDTGELFF. DNA for the CDR3: TGTGCCAGCAGCCCCAGGGACAGGGACACCGGGGAGCTGTTTTTT.

The chain is built from TRBV28 and TRBJ2-7; a possible D gene is TRBD1 (8 bases). Trimming cost V 8 bases and J 0 bases, with 17 bases left between them. The germline gives CDR1 MDHEN, CDR2 SYDVKM. There are 15 residues in the CDR3. In nucleotides, the CDR3 is TGTGCCAGCCTTCGGGGGGACAGGAGCTCCTACGAGCAGTACTTC. This gives the protein CASLRGDRSSYEQYF.

The rearrangement joins TRBV27 to TRBJ2-2; D call uncertain. Germline lookup yields CDR1 MNHEY and CDR2 SMNVEV (reference sequence). Trimming stripped 3 bases from V and 6 bases from J, with 11 bases between. The CDR3 contains 14 residues. CDR3 sequence: CASSFESRAGELFF. The CDR3 DNA follows: TGTGCCAGCAGTTTTGAGTCCCGGGCCGGGGAGCTGTTTTTT.

A few counts support this clone. The chain links TRBV5-5 to TRBJ2-1; 9 bases match TRBD2. The CDR3 consists of 16 residues. After removal of 4 bases from V and 6 bases from J, the junction contained 11 bases not matched to a gene. Germline CDR1 and CDR2: SGHKS and YYEKEE (reference sequence). This CDR3 reads CASSPKAGGLPNEQFF. CDR3 nucleotide sequence: TGTGCCAGCAGCCCTAAAGCGGGAGGCCTACCCAATGAGCAGTTCTTC.

The chain couples TRBV5-4 to TRBJ1-1; 7 bases agree with TRBD1. Per germline, CDR1 SGHNT and CDR2 YYREEE (reference sequence). The CDR3 sequence is 14 residues long. After removal of 0 bases from V and 2 bases from J, the junction contained 1 base not matched to a gene. CDR3 bases: TGTGCCAGCAGCTTGGACAGGGGTAACACTGAAGCTTTCTTT. Translated: CASSLDRGNTEAFF.

The chain uses TRBV5-5 and TRBJ2-2; possible D gene TRBD1, 5 bases. The CDR3 has 14 residues. The V and J ends lost 7 bases and 6 bases respectively, with 16 bases between them. Germline loops: CDR1 SGHKS, CDR2 YYEKEE (reference sequence). In nucleotides, the CDR3 is TGTGCCAGCCGAGTAGCTTGGGGCCCCGGGGAGCTGTTTTTT. It codes for CASRVAWGPGELFF.

This chain uses TRBV27 with TRBJ1-5, with D uncertain. Looked up from germline, CDR1 is MNHEY and CDR2 is SMNVEV (reference sequence). CDR3 length: 14 amino acids. V lost 4 bases and J 7 bases, leaving 14 bases between the germline ends. The CDR3 here is CASSSGGVGQPQHF. The CDR3 DNA reads as TGTGCCAGCAGTTCAGGTGGTGTGGGCCAGCCCCAGCATTTT.

The rearrangement joins TRBV30 to TRBJ2-7, with a tentative D call TRBD1 (6 bases). V lost 6 bases and J 0 bases, leaving 12 bases between the germline ends. Germline values: CDR1 GTSNPN, CDR2 SVGIG (reference sequence). The length of the CDR3 is 13 residues. DNA for the CDR3: TGTGCCTGCAGGGACACGAGCTCCTACGAGCAGTACTTC. Its translation: CACRDTSSYEQYF. Drawing the rest from reference TRBV30 and TRBJ2-7, the complete variable domain is SQTIHQWPATLVQPVGSPLSLECTVEGTSNPNLYWYRQAAGRGLQLLFYSVGIGQISSEVPQNLSASRPQDRQFILSSKKLLLSDSGFYLCACRDTSSYEQYFGPGTRLTVT.

The genes are TRBV7-9 and TRBJ2-7; the match to TRBD2 covers 7 bases. Per germline, CDR1 SEHNR and CDR2 FQNEAQ (reference sequence). CDR3 length: 12 residues. Losses at the gene ends were 5 bases for V and 7 bases for J; bases not matched to a gene: 5. CDR3 bases: TGTGCCAGCAGCCCCGGGAGGCGGGAGCAGTACTTC. Its translation is CASSPGRREQYF.

CDR3 in DNA: TGTGCCAGCAGCCAAATGAGGTCCGGTGGAAAGCAGTTCTTC. Translation gives CASSQMRSGGKQFF. The gene calls are TRBV3-1 (or the pseudogene TRBV3-2) and TRBJ2-1; D is ambiguous. Looked up from germline, CDR1 is LGHDT and CDR2 is YNNKEL (reference sequence). V was pared by 2 bases and J by 11 bases, with 16 bases between. There are 14 residues in the CDR3.

The chain uses TRBV14 and TRBJ2-1, with D uncertain. The V and J ends lost 4 bases and 2 bases respectively, with 9 bases between them. This CDR3 is 14 amino acids long. Germline values: CDR1 SGHDN, CDR2 FVKESK. Written as DNA, the CDR3 is TGTGCCAGCAGCCCTTACAGAACCTACAATGAGCAGTTCTTC. Its protein is CASSPYRTYNEQFF.

This clone was seen only once. The chain links TRBV27 to TRBJ2-5; D remains unclear. V lost 6 bases to trimming and J lost 5 bases, with 13 bases between them. This CDR3 is 13 amino acids long. CDR1 MNHEY and CDR2 SMNVEV come from the germline V gene (reference sequence). The CDR3, as DNA: TGTGCCAGCAGCTCCTACGCCACGGAGACCCAGTACTTC. As protein: CASSSYATETQYF.

This rearrangement joins TRBV11-2 to TRBJ1-3; 8 nucleotides align to TRBD1. Trimming removed 3 bases from V and 0 bases from J; junction bases left unmatched: 13. From germline, CDR1 is SGHAT and CDR2 FQNNGV. The CDR3 runs to 19 residues. In DNA form, the CDR3 reads TGTGCCAGCAGCTTGCGAACCAATCCGGGACAGGTCTCTGGAAACACCATATATTTT. Its protein is CASSLRTNPGQVSGNTIYF.